These 15 T cell receptor beta chains share one sample of origin, sequenced in a study of blood T cell repertoires in COVID-19. Sequencing was performed with immunoSEQ multiplex PCR; in TCRdb, only in-frame clones are kept and a portion is missing. Among 390,000 or so clones listed, around 86% were seen once. Input material: peripheral blood. The source of these receptors is a woman in her twenties or thirties with active or convalescent COVID-19.

The rearrangement uses TRBV29-1 and TRBJ1-4; D not resolved. Germline loops: CDR1 SQVTM, CDR2 ANQGSEA. Trimming took off 6 bases at V and 5 bases at J, with 19 bases between the two ends. This CDR3 region has 15 residues. CDR3: CSVAAGSDVNEKLFF. Written as DNA, the CDR3 is TGCAGCGTAGCCGCGGGGTCCGACGTAAATGAAAAACTGTTTTTT.

The chain has TRBV25-1 and TRBJ1-2; D is unclear. The CDR3 runs to 16 residues. V was pared by 6 bases and J by 2 bases, with 19 bases between. Germline V gene data show CDR1 as MGHDK and CDR2 as SYGVNS. CDR3 DNA sequence: TGTGCCAGCAGCCCCGGGGAACATACCTTGAACTATGGCTACACCTTC. This codes for CASSPGEHTLNYGYTF.

CDR3 bases: TGTGCCAGCTCACCATCAATTGAGCAGTTCTTC. Protein product: CASSPSIEQFF. The V and J genes are TRBV18 and TRBJ2-1, with D unclear. The CDR3 is made up of 11 amino acids. CDR1 KGHSH and CDR2 LQKENI come from the germline V gene. V lost 2 bases and J lost 9, with 5 bases in between.

The chain employs TRBV10-3 and TRBJ1-5, with 7 bases fitting TRBD1. The junction had 4 bases not matched to a gene; V was cut back by 6 bases and J by 5 bases. The CDR3 extends over 13 amino acids. Germline CDR1 and CDR2: ENHRY and SYGVKD. CDR3 in DNA: TGTGCCATCAGCGTTGACAGGGATCAGCCCCAGCATTTT. Amino acid sequence: CAISVDRDQPQHF.

The J gene is TRBJ1-6, the V gene TRBV25-1; 7 nucleotides match TRBD1. This CDR3 spans 13 amino acids. Germline V lookup: CDR1 MGHDK, CDR2 SYGVNS. The J segment lost 4 bases and the V segment lost 8 bases, leaving 2 bases of the junction unmatched. CDR3 loop: CASGDRYNSPLHF. CDR3 sequence (DNA): TGTGCCAGCGGGGACAGATATAATTCACCCCTCCACTTT.

This clone was picked up a small number of times. The rearrangement joins TRBV3-1 (or the pseudogene TRBV3-2) to TRBJ1-2; tentative D call: TRBD1 (6 bases). Germline V gene lookup returns CDR1 LGHDT and CDR2 YNNKEL (reference sequence). The CDR3 runs to 16 residues. Trimming took 0 bases from V and 1 from J, leaving 12 bases between them. The CDR3 DNA follows: TGTGCCAGCAGCCAAGATATGACAGGCGGTAACTATGGCTACACCTTC. Translated, it gives CASSQDMTGGNYGYTF.

The J gene is TRBJ1-2, the V gene TRBV15; D remains ambiguous. The CDR3 covers 15 residues. Trimming removed 5 bases at V and 1 base at J, with 14 bases between. Germline CDR1 is LNHNV and CDR2 is YYDKDF (reference sequence). The CDR3 region is CATSFGSDFNYGYTF. The CDR3, as DNA: TGTGCCACCAGCTTCGGGTCGGATTTTAACTATGGCTACACCTTC.

A few counts support this clone. This chain uses TRBV5-1 with TRBJ1-1; D ambiguous. The CDR3 totals 14 residues. The germline V and J ends were trimmed by 1 base and 0 bases, with 7 bases remaining between them. Germline V gene sequence: CDR1 SGHRS, CDR2 YFSETQ. The CDR3 nucleotides are TGCGCCAGCAGCTTGACAGTCATGAACACTGAAGCTTTCTTT. Amino acid sequence: CASSLTVMNTEAFF.

This chain joins TRBV6-5 and TRBJ2-5; TRBD1 matches at 10 bases. The CDR3 runs to 14 residues. The V gene's germline CDR1 is MNHEY and CDR2 SVGAGI. The V segment lost 2 bases and the J segment 5 bases; nucleotides outside the gene matches: 2. CDR3 in DNA: TGTGCCAGCAGTTACGGGACAGGGGTTGAGACCCAGTACTTC. This sequence encodes CASSYGTGVETQYF.

The chain recombines TRBV6-2 or TRBV6-3 with TRBJ1-5; D not resolved. CDR1 and CDR2 from the germline V gene are MNHEY and SVGEGT. The ends were cut back, 3 bases at V and 0 bases at J, with 9 bases in the middle. This CDR3 is 15 amino acids long. CDR3 region: CASSYREDSNQPQHF. The DNA of the CDR3 is TGTGCCAGCAGTTATCGGGAAGATAGCAATCAGCCCCAGCATTTT.

V is TRBV10-3 and J is TRBJ1-4; D call uncertain. This CDR3 is built from 12 residues. Trimming removed 3 bases from V and 7 bases from J, with 6 bases in between. CDR1 and CDR2 from the germline V gene are ENHRY and SYGVKD. In nucleotides, the CDR3 is TGTGCCATCAGTGATTATAGTGAAAAACTGTTTTTT. This translates into CAISDYSEKLFF.

V usage is TRBV28 and J usage is TRBJ2-2; 7 positions agree with TRBD1. Germline V CDR1 and CDR2: MDHEN, SYDVKM. V shed 6 bases, J shed 2 bases, and the junction held 9 bases outside the gene matches. This CDR3 comprises 16 residues. CDR3 bases: TGTGCCAGCAGGATAACCGGGACAGAAAACACCGGGGAGCTGTTTTTT. It is translated as CASRITGTENTGELFF.

The V call is TRBV15, the J call TRBJ1-5; D is perhaps TRBD1 (5 bases). Germline V gene lookup returns CDR1 LNHNV and CDR2 YYDKDF (reference sequence). The CDR3 extends over 13 amino acids. V lost 5 bases and J 5 bases, leaving 10 bases between the germline ends. The CDR3 sequence is CATSVSRDQPQHF. The CDR3 DNA sequence: TGTGCCACCAGCGTCAGCAGGGATCAGCCCCAGCATTTT.

This chain joins TRBV19 and TRBJ1-5; maybe TRBD1 (5 bases). Germline-derived CDR1 and CDR2 are LNHDA and SQIVND (reference sequence). V was clipped by 5 bases and J by 4 bases, with 9 bases between them. This CDR3 is built from 13 residues. The CDR3 spells CASSQGLNQPQHF. CDR3 nucleotides: TGTGCCAGTAGTCAGGGTCTGAATCAGCCCCAGCATTTT.

The genes are TRBV3-1 (or the pseudogene TRBV3-2) and TRBJ2-3; tentative D call: TRBD2 (6 bases). Germline V gene lookup returns CDR1 LGHDT and CDR2 YNNKEL (reference sequence). This CDR3 comprises 15 residues. V was pared by 5 bases and J by 5 bases, with 17 bases between. In nucleotides, the CDR3 is TGTGCCAGCAGCAACCTGGGGGGAGCCGGAGATACGCAGTATTTT. It yields the protein CASSNLGGAGDTQYF.